This T cell receptor (beta chain) stems from a study of Tregs in tolerant kidney transplant recipients. Study-wide findings and caveats: Biological reproducibility was not directly addressed in this study. Findings come from small patient numbers and require larger validation.

Trimming cost V 5 bases and J 3 bases, with 20 bases left between them. Germline values: CDR1 GTSNPN, CDR2 SVGIG (reference sequence). The CDR3 contains 16 residues. Note on this clone: What it recognizes is unknown.

Generated by immunoSEQ multiplex PCR, the TCRdb table keeps only in-frame clones and is missing some. The sample has about 2,800 clones; around 40% are singletons. This TCR was sampled from a human donor in good health. Input material: Tregs from blood cultured with allogeneic cells. The rearrangement links TRBV30 to TRBJ1-5; a possible D gene is TRBD1 (5 bases). Here the CDR3 reads CAWRTKGRGTNQPQHF. CDR3 bases: TGTGCCTGGCGGACCAAGGGGCGGGGGACCAATCAGCCCCAGCATTTT.